This T cell receptor (beta chain) was recovered during a study of beta chain features in type 1 diabetes listed by TCRdb under 2018. Concerning the study at large: Mean age, gender distribution, total cell number and subset yield did not differ between patients and healthy donors. A total of 85 million to 140 million sorted cells were examined across all samples, and a strong correlation was observed between cell number per subset and RNA yield. The study compared TCRB repertoires of sorted circulating CD4+ T cell subsets between recently diagnosed type 1 diabetes patients and matched healthy donors. Regulatory and stem cell-like memory subsets were obtained from only 8 patients and roughly 8 healthy donors, while naive and central memory subsets were obtained from all 30 or so donors.

According to the germline V gene, CDR1 reads MDHEN and CDR2 reads SYDVKM. At the junction V is shortened by 4 bases and J by 5 bases; bases outside the gene matches: 9. Inclusive of the bounding cysteine and phenylalanine, the CDR3 is 15 residues long. Here the CDR3 DNA is all that survives: 45 bases in frame from base 1. A single peripheral blood draw of approximately 100 mL on average was collected from each donor into heparinised tubes. Using a panel that included CD45RO, CCR7, CD25, CD127, CD95 and CD27, naive, central memory, regulatory and stem cell-like memory CD4+ T cells were sorted on a BD FACSAria II. Every sorted population had a purity above 98%. PBMCs were isolated immediately by Lymphoprep density gradient centrifugation and stained directly without culture. Samples were stained and sorted in pairs, with one healthy donor and one patient per experiment, so that batch effects were minimized.

What the authors observed across the whole study: Patients with type 1 diabetes made fewer insertions and deleted more nucleotides at VDJ recombination sites, implying thymic rearrangement abnormalities. Because cDNA rather than genomic DNA was sequenced, highly expressing activated cells could have been over-represented, although no difference in activation and CD3 levels was found between groups. Because the HLA sub-analyses included only small numbers of individuals, any influence of HLA type on TCRB rearrangement was left unresolved. Naive, central memory and regulatory TCRB repertoires appeared more similar among patients than among healthy donors. PCR may preferentially amplify shorter templates, but because patient and control samples were amplified and corrected together, any resulting skew would affect both groups equally. Type 1 diabetes patients showed a moderate but significant shortening of TCRB CDR3 length in all four CD4+ subsets.

With regard to this clone: Its antigen remains unidentified. No base-level quality is on record; no much larger clone is a single base apart.

The entire amount of isolated RNA was reverse transcribed using the High Capacity cDNA Reverse Transcription Kit, so the sequenced TCRB transcripts were expressed ones. Deep immunoSEQ sequencing was performed on naive, central memory and regulatory T cell samples, with an average of roughly 3.6 million total reads per sample. Sorted cells were lysed in RLT buffer, and RNA was extracted using DNase-treated RNeasy Micro or Mini kits according to cell number. To prevent cross-contamination, each cell subset was processed individually, whereas patient and healthy donor samples were processed jointly. The immunoSEQ multiplex PCR was used to amplify TCRB sequences from cDNA, yielding 87-bp fragments that span the CDR3 region. The amplicons were sequenced using the Illumina HiSeq platform. The original pipeline was this. PCR bias was corrected computationally using synthetic template baselines, and reads within Hamming distance 2 were collapsed, with unmergeable singletons discarded. By aligning reads against IMGT, V, D and J genes, CDR3 length, and insertions or deletions at six rearrangement sites were assigned. Clonotype counts were normalized to sorted cell number within each subset before computing true diversity and Gini coefficients with the tcR R package. Repertoire sharing was quantified using the overlap coefficient calculated on TCRB nucleotide sequences. Out-of-frame TCRB sequences from naive cells were analyzed to stand in for the pre-selection repertoire. This is the immuneACCESS table as TCRdb keeps it, with only in-frame sequences that have V and J called. A part of the clones is gone; compared with another copy, unresolved V genes explain less than half, and the rest is unexplained. For V, J and clone size, that table is used; D and trimming come from the DNA. The sample records some 900,000 clones, about 17% of which are singletons. About 0.02% of the sample goes to the ten largest clones.

The chain was built from TRBV28 and TRBJ2-7; TRBD1 lines up with 9 middle nucleotides. The sample consisted of naive CD4+ T cells from blood. What the cell subset or site label conveys for this sample: true naive CD4+ T cells. The TCR originated in a woman between 18 and 30 years old in good health. The encoded CDR3 is CASSSPGTGSHEQYF. The sequenced DNA: TGTGCCAGCAGTTCCCCCGGGACAGGGAGCCACGAGCAGTACTTC. The CDR3 plus the reference TRBV28 and TRBJ2-7 genes for the other parts give the full variable domain: DVKVTQSSRYLVKRTGEKVFLECVQDMDHENMFWYRQDPGLGLRLIYFSYDVKMKEKGDIPEGYSVSREKKERFSLILESASTNQTSMYLCASSSPGTGSHEQYFGPGTRLTVT.